The rows below give T cell receptor beta chains drawn from one sample of a study of blood T cell repertoires in COVID-19. Profiling relied on immunoSEQ multiplex PCR, and the TCRdb table lists in-frame clones only, not all of them. The sample lists 150,000 to 200,000 clones, roughly 90% seen once, with more than 20% in the top ten. Material for sequencing was peripheral blood. The receptors were gathered from a man between 65 and 85 years old with active or convalescent COVID-19. Each CDR3 is given with its conserved first and last residue. The order of the fields is CDR3 protein, CDR3 DNA, D gene, V gene, clone size, J gene. The D gene is left open where the match is weak. The size of a clone is reported for some rows only, either as once, few or many, or as a class for expanded clones.

CDR3: CASSPRIRRGQGGYEQYF; DNA: TGTGCCAGCTCACCCCGGATCCGCAGGGGACAGGGGGGGTACGAGCAGTACTTC; D: TRBD1; V: TRBV18; size: NA; J: TRBJ2-7
CDR3: CASSRKGDTEAFF; DNA: TGTGCCAGTAGCAGAAAAGGGGATACTGAAGCTTTCTTT; D: NA; V: TRBV19; size: NA; J: TRBJ1-1
CDR3: CASSFRQEPEAQYF; DNA: TGTGCCAGCTCATTCCGACAGGAACCAGAGGCCCAGTACTTC; D: NA; V: TRBV18; size: once; J: TRBJ2-5
CDR3: CASTGPGNTEAFF; DNA: TGTGCCAGCACCGGTCCAGGGAACACTGAAGCTTTCTTT; D: NA; V: TRBV28; size: NA; J: TRBJ1-1
CDR3: CASSLDSFTEAFF; DNA: TGTGCCAGCAGTTTGGACAGCTTCACTGAAGCTTTCTTT; D: NA; V: TRBV2; size: NA; J: TRBJ1-1
CDR3: CASRVGSGGSTDTQYF; DNA: TGTGCCAGTAGGGTGGGTAGCGGGGGGAGCACAGATACGCAGTATTTT; D: TRBD2; V: TRBV19; size: NA; J: TRBJ2-3
CDR3: CASSLARDRGHEKLFF; DNA: TGCGCCAGCAGCTTGGCCAGGGACAGGGGGCATGAAAAACTGTTTTTT; D: TRBD1; V: TRBV5-1; size: NA; J: TRBJ1-4
CDR3: CASSIDSTNTGELFF; DNA: TGTGCCAGTAGTATAGACAGTACGAACACCGGGGAGCTGTTTTTT; D: NA; V: TRBV19; size: few; J: TRBJ2-2
CDR3: CASSLGMGNSPLHF; DNA: TGTGCCAGCAGCCTCGGGATGGGGAATTCACCCCTCCACTTT; D: NA; V: TRBV7-9; size: NA; J: TRBJ1-6
CDR3: CASSLSETGGTEAFF; DNA: TGTGCCAGCAGTTTATCTGAGACAGGGGGCACTGAAGCTTTCTTT; D: TRBD1; V: TRBV27; size: NA; J: TRBJ1-1
CDR3: CASSLVQGGGYGYTF; DNA: TGTGCCAGCAGCTTAGTCCAGGGGGGTGGCTATGGCTACACCTTC; D: TRBD1; V: TRBV7-2; size: NA; J: TRBJ1-2
CDR3: CASSLASDGRGTSGANVLTF; DNA: TGCGCCAGCAGCTTGGCCAGCGATGGCCGCGGGACTTCTGGGGCCAACGTCCTGACTTTC; D: NA; V: TRBV5-1; size: once; J: TRBJ2-6
CDR3: CASSPQGQGNTEAFF; DNA: TGTGCCAGCAGCCCACAAGGACAGGGGAACACTGAAGCTTTCTTT; D: TRBD1; V: TRBV16; size: NA; J: TRBJ1-1
CDR3: CSASQGLNTEAFF; DNA: TGCAGTGCTAGTCAGGGCTTGAACACTGAAGCTTTCTTT; D: NA; V: TRBV20-1; size: NA; J: TRBJ1-1
CDR3: CSGAVAYEQYF; DNA: TGCAGTGGGGCAGTTGCCTACGAGCAGTACTTC; D: NA; V: TRBV20-1; size: NA; J: TRBJ2-7
CDR3: CASSYSGTRASNEQFF; DNA: TGTGCCAGCAGTTACTCTGGGACTAGGGCATCCAATGAGCAGTTCTTC; D: TRBD2; V: TRBV6-2/TRBV6-3; size: NA; J: TRBJ2-1
CDR3: CASRDRDRGNQPQHF; DNA: TGTGCCAGTAGAGACCGGGACAGGGGCAATCAGCCCCAGCATTTT; D: TRBD1; V: TRBV19; size: NA; J: TRBJ1-5
CDR3: CASSYGLAGSDTQYF; DNA: TGTGCCAGCAGCTATGGACTAGCGGGATCGGATACGCAGTATTTT; D: TRBD2; V: TRBV7-8; size: NA; J: TRBJ2-3
CDR3: CAWGSGNQPQHF; DNA: TGTGCCTGGGGCAGTGGCAATCAGCCCCAGCATTTT; D: NA; V: TRBV30; size: once; J: TRBJ1-5
CDR3: CASSLLRARGYTF; DNA: TGTGCCAGCAGCTTACTGAGGGCGCGGGGCTACACCTTC; D: NA; V: TRBV7-9; size: NA; J: TRBJ1-2
CDR3: CASSSMGTGMTDTQYF; DNA: TGTGCCAGCAGCTCCATGGGGACAGGGATGACAGATACGCAGTATTTT; D: TRBD1; V: TRBV7-8; size: NA; J: TRBJ2-3